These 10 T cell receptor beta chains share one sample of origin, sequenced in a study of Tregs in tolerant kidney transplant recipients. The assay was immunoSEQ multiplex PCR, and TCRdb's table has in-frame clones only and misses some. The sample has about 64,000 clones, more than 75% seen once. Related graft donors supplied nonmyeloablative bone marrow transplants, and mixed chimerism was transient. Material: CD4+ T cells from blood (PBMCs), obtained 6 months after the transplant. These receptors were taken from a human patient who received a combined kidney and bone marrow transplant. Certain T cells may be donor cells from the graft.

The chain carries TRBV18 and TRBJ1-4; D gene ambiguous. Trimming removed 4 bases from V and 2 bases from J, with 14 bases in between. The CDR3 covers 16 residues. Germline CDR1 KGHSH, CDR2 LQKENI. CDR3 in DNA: TGTGCCAGCTCACAACGGGTCGGTATCACTAATGAAAAACTGTTTTTT. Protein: CASSQRVGITNEKLFF.

The CDR3 spells CASSLAGSSTGELFF. CDR3 DNA sequence: TGCGCCAGCAGCTTGGCCGGGAGTAGTACCGGGGAGCTGTTTTTT. The chain carries TRBV5-1 and TRBJ2-2; maybe TRBD2 (6 bases). In germline, CDR1 is SGHRS, CDR2 YFSETQ. The CDR3 length is 15 residues. V was trimmed by 0 bases and J by 5 bases, leaving 11 bases between them.

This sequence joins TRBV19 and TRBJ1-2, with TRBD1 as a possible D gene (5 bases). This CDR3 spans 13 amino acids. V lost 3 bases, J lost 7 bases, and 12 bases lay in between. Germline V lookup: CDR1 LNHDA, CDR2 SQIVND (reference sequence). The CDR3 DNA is TGTGCCAGTAGTATGAATAGGGGTTCTGGCTACACCTTC. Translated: CASSMNRGSGYTF.

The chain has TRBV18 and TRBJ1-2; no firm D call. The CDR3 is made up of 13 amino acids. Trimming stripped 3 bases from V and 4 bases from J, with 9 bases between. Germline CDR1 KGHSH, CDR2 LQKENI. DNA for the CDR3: TGTGCCAGCTCACCTGTGGCCCTCTATGGCTACACCTTC. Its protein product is CASSPVALYGYTF. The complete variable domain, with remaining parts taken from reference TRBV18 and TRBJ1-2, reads NAGVMQNPRHLVRRRGQEARLRCSPMKGHSHVYWYRQLPEEGLKFMVYLQKENIIDESGMPKERFSAEFPKEGPSILRIQQVVRGDSAAYFCASSPVALYGYTFGSGTRLTVV.

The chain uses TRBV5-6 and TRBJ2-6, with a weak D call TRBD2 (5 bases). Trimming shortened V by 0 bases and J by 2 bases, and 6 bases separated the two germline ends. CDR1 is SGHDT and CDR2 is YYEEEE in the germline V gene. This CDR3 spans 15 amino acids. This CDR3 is CASSLAGTGANVLTF. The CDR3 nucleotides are TGTGCCAGCAGCTTGGCGGGGACTGGGGCCAACGTCCTGACTTTC.

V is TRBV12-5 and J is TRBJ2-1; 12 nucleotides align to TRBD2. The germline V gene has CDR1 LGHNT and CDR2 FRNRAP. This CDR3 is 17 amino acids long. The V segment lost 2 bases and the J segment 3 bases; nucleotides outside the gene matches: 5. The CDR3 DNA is TGTGCTAGTGGTTTGCCAAGGACTAGCGGGATCTACAATGAGCAGTTCTTC. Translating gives CASGLPRTSGIYNEQFF. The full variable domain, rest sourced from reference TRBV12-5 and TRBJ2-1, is DARVTQTPRHKVTEMGQEVTMRCQPILGHNTVFWYRQTMMQGLELLAYFRNRAPLDDSGMPKDRFSAEMPDATLATLKIQPSEPRDSAVYFCASGLPRTSGIYNEQFFGPGTRLTVL.

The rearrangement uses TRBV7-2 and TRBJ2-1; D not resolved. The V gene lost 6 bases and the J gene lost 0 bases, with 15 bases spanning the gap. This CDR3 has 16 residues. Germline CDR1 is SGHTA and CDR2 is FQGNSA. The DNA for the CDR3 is TGTGCCAGCAGAACAGTCGACACGAGCTCCTACAATGAGCAGTTCTTC. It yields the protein CASRTVDTSSYNEQFF.

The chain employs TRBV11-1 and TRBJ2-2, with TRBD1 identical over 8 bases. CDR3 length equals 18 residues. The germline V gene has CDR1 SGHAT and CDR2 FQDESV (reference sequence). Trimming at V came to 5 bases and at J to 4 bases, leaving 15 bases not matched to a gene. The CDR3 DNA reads TGTGCCAGCAGCCCAGGAGGTCAGGGGGCTGTACGCACCGGGGAGCTGTTTTTT. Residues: CASSPGGQGAVRTGELFF.

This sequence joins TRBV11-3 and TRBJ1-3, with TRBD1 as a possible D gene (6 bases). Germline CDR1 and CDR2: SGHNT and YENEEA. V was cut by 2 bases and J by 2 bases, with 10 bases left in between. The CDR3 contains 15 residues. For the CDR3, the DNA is TGTGCCAGCAGCTTATTTACAGGGCCTGGAAACACCATATATTTT. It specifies CASSLFTGPGNTIYF. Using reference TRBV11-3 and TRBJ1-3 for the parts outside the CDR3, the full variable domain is EAGVVQSPRYKIIEKKQPVAFWCNPISGHNTLYWYLQNLGQGPELLIRYENEEAVDDSQLPKDRFSAERLKGVDSTLKIQPAELGDSAVYLCASSLFTGPGNTIYFGEGSWLTVV.

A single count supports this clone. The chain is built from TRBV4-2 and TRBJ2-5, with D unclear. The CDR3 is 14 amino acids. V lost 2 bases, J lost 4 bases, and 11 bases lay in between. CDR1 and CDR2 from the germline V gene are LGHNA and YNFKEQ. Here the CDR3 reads CASSQPQTGETQYF. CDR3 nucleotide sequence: TGTGCCAGCAGCCAACCTCAAACGGGAGAGACCCAGTACTTC.